What follows are 8 T cell receptor beta chains derived from one specimen sequenced in a study of a mutant IDH1 vaccine in newly diagnosed glioma. The antigens of these receptors remain unknown. Time point defined: week 5, during vaccination. One vaccine dose held 300 ug of mutant IDH1 20-mer peptide and came with topical imiquimod. Here immunoSEQ multiplex PCR was the method, and the copy in TCRdb shows in-frame clones only, minus some. The top ten clones hold over 2.5% of a sample with 35,000 to 45,000 clones, roughly 90% of them seen once. Source: PBMCs, taken from a glioma patient whose treatment included an IDH1 peptide vaccine. The source of these receptors is a man over 45 with glioma.

The chain employs TRBV6-1 and TRBJ1-6; possible D gene TRBD1, 5 bases. This CDR3 is built from 15 residues. Trimming left V 1 base short and J 7 bases short, with 11 bases between. CDR1 is MNHNS, CDR2 SASEGT, per germline. Written as DNA, the CDR3 is TGTGCCAGCAGTGAAGTCGGCGGGGCAAATTCACCCCTCCACTTT. This sequence encodes CASSEVGGANSPLHF.

The chain combines TRBV7-3 with TRBJ2-2; D is unclear. The V gene lost 2 bases and the J gene lost 1 base, with 5 bases spanning the gap. The CDR3 length is 14 residues. Germline CDR1 reads SGHTA; CDR2 reads FQGTGA. The chain's CDR3 is CASSLVKNTGELFF. The CDR3 nucleotides are TGTGCCAGCAGCTTAGTCAAGAACACCGGGGAGCTGTTTTTT.

V usage is TRBV5-6 and J usage is TRBJ2-7; the D is unclear. Trimming removed 0 bases from V and 3 bases from J, with 10 bases in between. The CDR3 extends over 14 amino acids. In germline, CDR1 is SGHDT, CDR2 YYEEEE. The CDR3: CASSLVYRNYEQYF. CDR3 DNA sequence: TGTGCCAGCAGCTTGGTGTACCGGAACTACGAGCAGTACTTC.

This clone was counted a single time. The chain combines TRBV4-3 with TRBJ1-2, with D unclear. The germline V gene has CDR1 LGHNA and CDR2 YSLEER. The CDR3 runs to 14 residues. The V gene lost 0 bases and the J gene lost 8 bases, with 13 bases spanning the gap. CDR3 region: CASSQDPSGWGYTF. In DNA, the CDR3 is TGCGCCAGCAGCCAAGATCCCTCGGGTTGGGGCTACACCTTC.

The chain recombines TRBV7-2 with TRBJ1-1; D is undetermined. Trimming pared 3 bases from V and 4 bases from J, leaving 9 bases between. Germline CDR1 is SGHTA and CDR2 is FQGNSA. The CDR3 is 13 residues long. In DNA form, the CDR3 reads TGTGCCAGCAGCTTGGGGATGGGCACTGAAGCTTTCTTT. Protein: CASSLGMGTEAFF.

This chain uses TRBV9 with TRBJ1-2, with 8 bases aligning to TRBD1. The CDR3 contains 15 residues. V shed 3 bases, J shed 6 bases, and the junction held 10 bases outside the gene matches. Germline V gene data show CDR1 as SGDLS and CDR2 as YYNGEE. The CDR3 DNA sequence: TGTGCCAGCAGCGCCAGACAGGGGACATACCATGGCTACACCTTC. Protein: CASSARQGTYHGYTF.

This rearrangement joins TRBV5-6 to TRBJ2-1; 8 nucleotides match TRBD2. V lost 7 bases and J lost 9; bases outside the gene matches: 9. This CDR3 has 13 amino acids. Germline V lookup: CDR1 SGHDT, CDR2 YYEEEE. CDR3 sequence: CASQQAGVGEQFF. The CDR3 region has the DNA TGTGCCAGCCAACAAGCGGGAGTCGGTGAGCAGTTCTTC.

CDR3 bases: TGCGCCAGCAGCCAGCGGGCGGCTAGCGGCTACGAGCAGTACTTC. The encoded protein is CASSQRAASGYEQYF. The rearrangement joins TRBV4-3 to TRBJ2-7; 7 bases map to TRBD2. The CDR3 sequence is 15 residues long. V trimming: 3 bases; J trimming: 3 bases; junction bases outside the gene matches: 8. The germline V gene encodes CDR1 LGHNA and CDR2 YSLEER.